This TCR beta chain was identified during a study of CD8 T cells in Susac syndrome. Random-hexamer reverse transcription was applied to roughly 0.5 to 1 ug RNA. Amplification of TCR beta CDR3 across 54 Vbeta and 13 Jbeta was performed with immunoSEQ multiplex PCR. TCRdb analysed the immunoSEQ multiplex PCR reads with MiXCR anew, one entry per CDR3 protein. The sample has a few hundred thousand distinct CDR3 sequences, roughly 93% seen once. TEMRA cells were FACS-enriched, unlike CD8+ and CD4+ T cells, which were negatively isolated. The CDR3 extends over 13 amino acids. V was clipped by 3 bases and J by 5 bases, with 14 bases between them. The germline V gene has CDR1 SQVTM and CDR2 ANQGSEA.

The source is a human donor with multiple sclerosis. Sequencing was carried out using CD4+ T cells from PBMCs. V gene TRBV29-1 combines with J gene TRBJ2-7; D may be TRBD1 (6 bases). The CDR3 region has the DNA TGCAGCGTTGAGCCCAGGGGCGGCCACGAGCAGTACTTC. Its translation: CSVEPRGGHEQYF.